This TCR beta chain was identified during a study of T cell clones after liver transplantation. Overall study: Three of the eight recipients were HCV-positive; the rest had non-autoimmune, non-viral transplant indications.

In germline, CDR1 is SGHAT, CDR2 FQNNGV. The length of the CDR3 is 15 residues. Trimming left V 2 bases short and J 8 bases short, with 13 bases between. The data were produced by immunoSEQ multiplex PCR, yet TCRdb's version contains in-frame clones alone and is incomplete. The data show about 51,000 clones, 65% to 80% seen once. The sample consisted of CD4+ T cells from blood, taken roughly 56 months after liver transplant. The source of this sequence is a human patient who received a liver transplant. T cells may partly derive from the graft donor. The rearrangement links TRBV11-2 to TRBJ1-6; D perhaps matches TRBD1 (5 bases). CDR3 in DNA: TGTGCCAGCAGCTTAAATGGACGGGGGGATTCACCCCTCCACTTT. This sequence encodes CASSLNGRGDSPLHF.